A single sample is the source of the 32 T cell receptor beta chains below, sequenced in a study. TCRdb itself ran the RT-PCR reads through MiXCR, one entry per CDR3 protein. This table has hundreds of thousands of distinct CDR3 sequences, 14% appearing once. Material: memory CD4+ T cells from blood. These receptors all come from a female donor in good health, serving as a healthy control.

This clonotype occurred a few times. This chain links TRBV7-3 with TRBJ2-5; D could derive from TRBD1 or TRBD2 (6 bases each). Per germline, CDR1 SGHTA and CDR2 FQGTGA. The V gene lost 5 bases and the J gene lost 5 bases, with 18 bases spanning the gap. The CDR3 consists of 15 residues. CDR3 DNA sequence: TGTGCCAGCAGCCCTAGGGGGGAGCCGGGGGAGACCCAGTACTTC. Its translation: CASSPRGEPGETQYF.

This clonotype turned up a few times. This rearrangement joins TRBV3-1 to TRBJ1-1; D is uncertain. Germline V gene lookup returns CDR1 LGHDT and CDR2 YNNKEL (reference sequence). The V gene lost 0 bases and the J gene lost 1 base, with 9 bases spanning the gap. This CDR3 is built from 15 residues. DNA for the CDR3: TGTGCCAGCAGCCAAGATCCTGGGTCGAACACTGAAGCTTTCTTT. As protein: CASSQDPGSNTEAFF.

This clonotype was recorded only once. V gene TRBV15 combines with J gene TRBJ2-2; D may match TRBD1 or TRBD2 (5 bases each). Trimming removed 5 bases at V and 0 bases at J, with 16 bases between. CDR3 length: 17 residues. From germline, CDR1 is LNHNV and CDR2 YYDKDF (reference sequence). The CDR3 sequence: CATSFTLQEANTGELFF. The CDR3 DNA sequence: TGTGCCACCAGCTTCACTCTACAGGAGGCGAACACCGGGGAGCTGTTTTTT.

This clonotype was observed many times. The chain carries TRBV7-2 and TRBJ1-2, with 9 bases lining up with TRBD1. Per germline, CDR1 SGHTA and CDR2 FQGNSA. J lost 4 bases, V lost 1 base, and 4 bases had no gene match. The CDR3 spans 15 residues. In nucleotides, the CDR3 is TGTGCCAGCAGCTTAGGACAGGGGGGGTCCTATGGCTACACCTTC. This sequence encodes CASSLGQGGSYGYTF.

This clonotype was counted at least ten times. The V and J genes are TRBV7-9 and TRBJ2-1; 9 bases are shared with TRBD2. The trim removed 5 bases at V and 9 bases at J, leaving 8 bases unmatched. This CDR3 has 14 amino acids. CDR1 and CDR2 (germline): SEHNR, FQNEAQ (reference sequence). The CDR3 protein is CASSGMAGGAEQFF. The CDR3, as DNA: TGTGCCAGCAGCGGGATGGCGGGGGGGGCTGAGCAGTTCTTC.

The chain couples TRBV5-1 to TRBJ1-1; 7 nucleotides line up with TRBD1. The CDR3 has 15 amino acids. The V gene end was trimmed by 1 base and the J gene end by 5 bases; junction bases not matched to a gene: 8. Germline-derived CDR1 and CDR2 are SGHRS and YFSETQ. CDR3 sequence reads: CASSLRQGERTEAFF. The CDR3 DNA reads as TGCGCCAGCAGCTTGAGGCAGGGGGAAAGGACTGAAGCTTTCTTT.

The rearrangement links TRBV28 to TRBJ1-5; D unclear. The CDR3 runs 14 residues. CDR1 and CDR2 (germline): MDHEN, SYDVKM. V shed 10 bases and J shed 0 bases, with 13 bases lying between them. The CDR3 region has the DNA TGTGCCACTAAACGGGTGTATAGCAATCAGCCCCAGCATTTT. Translated, it gives CATKRVYSNQPQHF. Full variable domain (rest looked up from reference TRBV28 and TRBJ1-5): DVKVTQSSRYLVKRTGEKVFLECVQDMDHENMFWYRQDPGLGLRLIYFSYDVKMKEKGDIPEGYSVSREKKERFSLILESASTNQTSMYLCATKRVYSNQPQHFGDGTRLSIL.

The rearrangement links TRBV20-1 to TRBJ2-2; D call uncertain. Trimming shortened V by 3 bases and J by 7 bases, and 12 bases separated the two germline ends. Germline V gene sequence: CDR1 DFQATT, CDR2 SNEGSKA (reference sequence). The CDR3 is 13 residues long. The CDR3 here is CSASPRFGGELFF. DNA for the CDR3: TGCAGTGCTAGTCCCAGGTTTGGCGGGGAGCTGTTTTTT.

About this clonotype: This may come from a read error, since a much larger clone is one base off. The rearrangement uses TRBV7-3 and TRBJ2-1; possibly TRBD1 or TRBD2 for D (6 bases each). Trimming took off 2 bases at V and 9 bases at J, with 26 bases between the two ends. The CDR3 runs 18 residues. Germline V gives CDR1 SGHTA, CDR2 FQGTGA. DNA of the CDR3: TGTGCCAGCAGCTTATCCCGGAGGGGGGTAGCGAGAGGGGGTGAGCAGTTCTTC. Its protein product is CASSLSRRGVARGGEQFF.

This clonotype was observed many times. The chain recombines TRBV20-1 with TRBJ2-1, with TRBD2 matching 9 bases. Trimming took 5 bases from V and 4 from J; bases not matched to a gene: 6. The CDR3 totals 14 residues. CDR1 and CDR2 (germline): DFQATT, SNEGSKA (reference sequence). CDR3: CSARGTSPYNEQFF. In nucleotides, the CDR3 is TGCAGTGCTCGCGGGACTAGCCCGTACAATGAGCAGTTCTTC.

In this sample, this clonotype turned up many times. The rearrangement links TRBV7-2 to TRBJ2-3; 10 bases fit TRBD2. Trimming took 4 bases from V and 5 from J; bases not matched to a gene: 6. CDR1 SGHTA and CDR2 FQGNSA come from the germline V gene. CDR3 length equals 15 residues. The CDR3 nucleotides read TGTGCCAGCAGCTCCCCTAGCGGGAGCGTAGATACGCAGTATTTT. Translation: CASSSPSGSVDTQYF.

The chain employs TRBV29-1 and TRBJ2-7; tentatively, D is TRBD1 (6 bases). CDR1 SQVTM and CDR2 ANQGSEA come from the germline V gene. V lost 6 bases and J 6 bases, leaving 9 bases between the germline ends. There are 10 residues in the CDR3. The CDR3 coding sequence is TGCAGCGTGGGGGCAGGCGAGCAGTACTTC. Translation gives CSVGAGEQYF.

In this sample, this clonotype turned up a few times. The V call is TRBV20-1, the J call TRBJ2-5, with unresolved D. This CDR3 is 13 amino acids long. The V end lost 2 bases, the J end lost 2 bases, and 9 bases lay between the germline ends. Germline V gives CDR1 DFQATT, CDR2 SNEGSKA (reference sequence). CDR3 sequence reads: CSARSGPQETQYF. In nucleotides, the CDR3 is TGCAGTGCTAGATCCGGACCACAAGAGACCCAGTACTTC.

There are a few counts of this clonotype. The V gene is TRBV15, the J gene TRBJ2-1; 7 bases map to TRBD2. CDR3 length equals 16 residues. Germline V gene data show CDR1 as LNHNV and CDR2 as YYDKDF (reference sequence). Germline trimming cut 1 base from V and 8 bases from J; bases unmatched to any gene: 11. The CDR3 spells CATSRGGGGPVDEQFF. The DNA for the CDR3 is TGTGCCACCAGCAGAGGGGGGGGAGGGCCGGTGGATGAGCAGTTCTTC.

This clonotype appeared many times. The chain joins TRBV10-3 to TRBJ2-5; 9 bases align to TRBD1. The CDR3 has 15 amino acids. J lost 2 bases, V lost 8 bases, and 9 bases had no gene match. The germline CDR1 and CDR2 sequences are ENHRY and SYGVKD. The CDR3 bases are TGTGCCATCTCAAAGGGACAGGGATCACAAGAGACCCAGTACTTC. Its translation: CAISKGQGSQETQYF.

This clonotype occurred a few times. The chain has TRBV28 and TRBJ1-5; D is possibly TRBD1 (5 bases). CDR3 length equals 19 residues. CDR1 and CDR2 (germline): MDHEN, SYDVKM. V lost 4 bases, J lost 0 bases, and 22 bases lay in between. As DNA, the CDR3 is TGTGCCAGCAGTTCAACGGGGGGTCCGCATCGCTATAGCAATCAGCCCCAGCATTTT. Its protein product is CASSSTGGPHRYSNQPQHF. The variable domain in full, with the rest retrieved from reference TRBV28 and TRBJ1-5, is DVKVTQSSRYLVKRTGEKVFLECVQDMDHENMFWYRQDPGLGLRLIYFSYDVKMKEKGDIPEGYSVSREKKERFSLILESASTNQTSMYLCASSSTGGPHRYSNQPQHFGDGTRLSIL.

The chain couples TRBV5-1 to TRBJ2-7; D tentatively reads TRBD1 or TRBD2 (5 bases each). This CDR3 spans 15 amino acids. The V gene's germline CDR1 is SGHRS and CDR2 YFSETQ. With 2 bases removed from V and 1 base from J, the gap between germline ends came to 13 bases. In DNA form, the CDR3 reads TGCGCCAGCAGCTTATCAGGGACGGGGTCCTACGAGCAGTACTTC. It is translated as CASSLSGTGSYEQYF. Full variable domain (missing parts from reference TRBV5-1 and TRBJ2-7): KAGVTQTPRYLIKTRGQQVTLSCSPISGHRSVSWYQQTPGQGLQFLFEYFSETQRNKGNFPGRFSGRQFSNSRSEMNVSTLELGDSALYLCASSLSGTGSYEQYFGPGTRLTVT.

This clonotype was detected only a few times. The V and J genes are TRBV3-1 and TRBJ1-6; no clear D gene. Trimming took off 3 bases at V and 7 bases at J, with 10 bases between the two ends. The length of the CDR3 is 14 residues. The germline gives CDR1 LGHDT, CDR2 YNNKEL (reference sequence). The DNA of the CDR3 is TGTGCCAGCAGCCAGAGGGTCGGGAATTCACCCCTCCACTTT. This encodes CASSQRVGNSPLHF.

This clonotype was recorded at least ten times. The chain couples TRBV20-1 to TRBJ2-1, with a tentative D call TRBD2 (6 bases). The length of the CDR3 is 14 residues. V shed 2 bases and J shed 7 bases, with 15 bases lying between them. CDR1 and CDR2 (germline): DFQATT, SNEGSKA (reference sequence). The CDR3 sequence is CSARHWRDLNEQFF. In DNA form, the CDR3 reads TGCAGTGCTAGACATTGGCGGGACCTGAATGAGCAGTTCTTC.

The gene calls are TRBV12-3 or TRBV12-4 and TRBJ2-3, with D uncertain. The CDR3 spans 15 residues. Trimming removed 6 bases at V and 5 bases at J, with 18 bases between. The CDR3 sequence is CASSPPGPVRDTQYF. CDR3 DNA: TGTGCCAGCAGCCCCCCCGGGCCCGTAAGAGATACGCAGTATTTT.

There are many counts of this clonotype. The chain recombines TRBV20-1 with TRBJ2-5; the D gene is possibly TRBD1 (6 bases). The germline V and J ends were trimmed by 4 bases and 3 bases, with 9 bases remaining between them. CDR1 and CDR2 (germline): DFQATT, SNEGSKA (reference sequence). The CDR3 is 12 residues long. This chain's CDR3 is CSAIDRKETQYF. The CDR3 region has the DNA TGCAGTGCTATAGACAGGAAAGAGACCCAGTACTTC.

The DNA of the CDR3 is TGTGCCAGCAGCTTAGTCGGGATGTACCAAGAGACCCAGTACTTC. Its translation: CASSLVGMYQETQYF. The rearrangement uses TRBV7-2 and TRBJ2-5; D is perhaps TRBD2 (5 bases). Germline CDR1 reads SGHTA; CDR2 reads FQGNSA. The CDR3 spans 15 residues. Trimming shortened V by 1 base and J by 0 bases, and 9 bases separated the two germline ends.

This chain connects TRBV7-2 to TRBJ2-3, with 9 nucleotides matching TRBD1. The CDR3 has 16 residues. The germline V gene encodes CDR1 SGHTA and CDR2 FQGNSA. V lost 6 bases, J lost 1 base, and 8 bases stayed unmatched. This CDR3 reads CASRLYRDRGTDTQYF. In nucleotides, the CDR3 is TGTGCCAGCAGGTTGTACCGGGACAGGGGCACAGATACGCAGTATTTT.

This clonotype was found many times. The chain carries TRBV29-1 and TRBJ1-2, with unresolved D. Between the trimmed V and J ends, which lost 7 bases and 0 bases, there was a span of 12 bases. This CDR3 has 13 amino acids. CDR1 and CDR2 (germline): SQVTM, ANQGSEA. The DNA for the CDR3 is TGCAGCGCGTCTCCGGGAGCTAACTATGGCTACACCTTC. Its protein is CSASPGANYGYTF.

This clonotype was detected many times. The chain is built from TRBV6-5 and TRBJ1-6; 9 bases are shared with TRBD1. Germline V gene data show CDR1 as MNHEY and CDR2 as SVGAGI. The CDR3 length is 16 residues. Trimming cost V 6 bases and J 9 bases; bases outside gene matches: 12. The chain's CDR3 is CASSRTGGASFSPLHF. The CDR3 DNA reads as TGTGCCAGCAGCCGCACAGGGGGCGCGTCTTTTTCACCCCTCCACTTT.

There are a few counts of this clonotype. This chain connects TRBV20-1 to TRBJ1-4, with D perhaps TRBD1 (6 bases). The CDR3 sequence is 15 residues long. The V end was cut by 1 base, the J end by 8 bases, with 17 bases between. Germline V lookup: CDR1 DFQATT, CDR2 SNEGSKA (reference sequence). The CDR3 nucleotides are TGCAGTGCTAGAGTATCGGGGGCAGTACGGGAAAAACTGTTTTTT. It translates to CSARVSGAVREKLFF.

This clonotype was observed at least ten times. The chain joins TRBV29-1 to TRBJ2-3; 8 bases match TRBD1. Germline CDR1 is SQVTM and CDR2 is ANQGSEA. This CDR3 has 14 residues. J lost 3 bases, V lost 4 bases, and 6 bases had no gene match. The DNA for the CDR3 is TGCAGCGTTGGAGGCAGGGGGCTGACAGATACGCAGTATTTT. Translation gives CSVGGRGLTDTQYF.

This clonotype was seen repeatedly, ten times or more. The chain has TRBV20-1 and TRBJ2-1; 9 bases are shared with TRBD2. The CDR3 spans 14 residues. Germline CDR1 and CDR2: DFQATT and SNEGSKA (reference sequence). The V segment lost 5 bases and the J segment 7 bases; nucleotides outside the gene matches: 9. The CDR3 spells CSAGGLAGSNEQFF. The DNA of the CDR3 is TGCAGTGCTGGGGGGCTAGCGGGATCGAATGAGCAGTTCTTC.

The CDR3, as DNA: TGTGCCAGCTCACCGTTGGAACGGACCTACTCTGGAAACACCATATATTTT. It is translated as CASSPLERTYSGNTIYF. This rearrangement joins TRBV18 to TRBJ1-3, with D uncertain. With 3 bases removed from V and 0 bases from J, the gap between germline ends came to 15 bases. This CDR3 spans 17 amino acids. Germline V lookup: CDR1 KGHSH, CDR2 LQKENI.

The V call is TRBV5-6, the J call TRBJ1-4; TRBD1 matches at 10 bases. The length of the CDR3 is 19 residues. CDR1 SGHDT and CDR2 YYEEEE come from the germline V gene. V shed 3 bases, J shed 0 bases, and the junction held 11 bases outside the gene matches. CDR3 residues: CASSYRRTGGGATNEKLFF. In nucleotides, the CDR3 is TGTGCCAGCAGCTATCGACGGACAGGGGGGGGAGCAACTAATGAAAAACTGTTTTTT.

The rearrangement joins TRBV6-5 to TRBJ2-1; 12 nucleotides align to TRBD2. CDR3 length: 15 residues. J lost 9 bases, V lost 6 bases, and 9 bases had no gene match. CDR1 and CDR2 from the germline V gene are MNHEY and SVGAGI. Here the CDR3 reads CASRPTSGGTREQFF. In DNA, the CDR3 is TGTGCCAGCAGACCCACTAGCGGGGGGACCCGTGAGCAGTTCTTC.

The chain carries TRBV30 and TRBJ2-6; D uncertain. V lost 5 bases and J lost 0, with 11 bases in between. The germline V gene encodes CDR1 GTSNPN and CDR2 SVGIG (reference sequence). The CDR3 contains 15 residues. The CDR3 coding sequence is TGTGCCTGGGGGTCTGGGGACTCTGGGGCCAACGTCCTGACTTTC. Its protein is CAWGSGDSGANVLTF. Filled out from reference TRBV30 and TRBJ2-6, the complete variable domain reads SQTIHQWPATLVQPVGSPLSLECTVEGTSNPNLYWYRQAAGRGLQLLFYSVGIGQISSEVPQNLSASRPQDRQFILSSKKLLLSDSGFYLCAWGSGDSGANVLTFGAGSRLTVL.